This paragraph reports one T cell receptor (beta chain). Its antigen is undetermined. The data derive from a study of T-cell reconstitution after alpha-beta-depleted transplantation in children. Study-level points and caveats: About two months after transplant, alpha-beta T cells reportedly came from several hundred expanded graft clones. By one year post-transplant, T-cell counts and diversity largely arose from T cells that were newly produced.

TCRbeta library preparation incorporated unique molecular identifiers. TCRdb redid the calling of the PCR reads with MiXCR, one entry per CDR3 protein. This sample has about 610,000 distinct CDR3 sequences, with roughly 27% found just once. Germline CDR1 is SGHRS and CDR2 is YFSETQ. CDR3 length: 16 amino acids. This clonotype was sampled from a boy in the first two years of life with Wiskott-Aldrich syndrome, due to receive a stem cell transplant. Sequencing was performed on PBMCs, taken before TCRalphabeta/CD19-depleted stem cell transplant. This rearrangement joins TRBV5-1 to TRBJ2-5; no firm D call. The last part of the DNA fits TRBJ2-1 better; the J call may be wrong. The CDR3 nucleotides read TGCGCCAGCAGCTTGGCGGCACCAGTGGGCCAAGAGACCCAGTTCTTC. Translating it yields CASSLAAPVGQETQFF.